These 27 T cell receptor beta chains were all obtained from the same sample, sequenced in a study of OX40 agonist ivuxolimab in advanced cancers. Measured with immunoSEQ multiplex PCR; TCRdb has only the in-frame clones, and not every one. Of about 80,000 clones listed, around 87% are singletons. The source material was CD4+ or CD8+ T cells sorted from blood, sampled in a trial of the OX40 agonist ivuxolimab. The receptors here all came from an adult with an advanced solid tumor such as melanoma, head and neck, liver or kidney cancer.

This rearrangement joins TRBV18 to TRBJ2-6, with TRBD1 as a possible D gene (7 bases). The CDR3 is 18 amino acids. Germline V gives CDR1 KGHSH, CDR2 LQKENI. Trimming removed 2 bases at V and 0 bases at J, with 14 bases between. The CDR3 nucleotides read TGTGCCAGCTCACCAATGGCAGGGGGGCTCTCTGGGGCCAACGTCCTGACTTTC. Its protein is CASSPMAGGLSGANVLTF. The whole variable domain, remainder taken from reference TRBV18 and TRBJ2-6, is NAGVMQNPRHLVRRRGQEARLRCSPMKGHSHVYWYRQLPEEGLKFMVYLQKENIIDESGMPKERFSAEFPKEGPSILRIQQVVRGDSAAYFCASSPMAGGLSGANVLTFGAGSRLTVL.

The chain joins TRBV27 to TRBJ1-1; TRBD1 agrees at 10 bases. CDR1 MNHEY and CDR2 SMNVEV come from the germline V gene (reference sequence). The CDR3 extends over 14 amino acids. J lost 5 bases, V lost 3 bases, and 3 bases had no gene match. The CDR3 DNA follows: TGTGCCAGCAGTTTGGACAGGGGGGGGACTGAAGCTTTCTTT. Translating gives CASSLDRGGTEAFF.

The chain has TRBV9 and TRBJ2-3; D not certain. Per germline, CDR1 SGDLS and CDR2 YYNGEE. Trimming cost V 4 bases and J 3 bases, with 12 bases left between them. The CDR3 extends over 14 amino acids. This CDR3 reads CASSPSAYTDTQYF. CDR3 DNA: TGTGCCAGCAGCCCGTCTGCGTATACAGATACGCAGTATTTT.

CDR3 sequence: CASSYIRGAQETQYF. CDR3 coding DNA: TGTGCCAGCAGTTATATTCGGGGGGCCCAAGAGACCCAGTACTTC. The chain couples TRBV6-5 to TRBJ2-5; D may be TRBD2 (7 bases). The V gene's germline CDR1 is MNHEY and CDR2 SVGAGI. The CDR3 length is 15 residues. Trimming cost V 3 bases and J 1 base, with 12 bases left between them.

The chain links TRBV10-3 to TRBJ1-2; TRBD1 agrees at 9 bases. With 6 bases clipped from V and 5 bases from J, the junction kept 7 bases outside the gene matches. CDR1 and CDR2 from the germline V gene are ENHRY and SYGVKD. This CDR3 spans 14 amino acids. Here the CDR3 DNA reads TGTGCCATCAGGTCCGGGACAGGGTCTTATGGCTACACCTTC. Translation: CAIRSGTGSYGYTF.

The chain joins TRBV27 to TRBJ1-6, with 7 bases matching TRBD1. The germline V gene encodes CDR1 MNHEY and CDR2 SMNVEV (reference sequence). The CDR3 totals 14 residues. The trim removed 11 bases at V and 8 bases at J, leaving 12 bases unmatched. The CDR3 region has the DNA TGTGCCTCTCGGGCAGGGGGGTTGCATTCACCCCTCCACTTT. The encoded protein is CASRAGGLHSPLHF.

Here the CDR3 reads CASSLASMAAYEQYF. CDR3 nucleotides: TGTGCCAGCAGCTTAGCCAGCATGGCGGCCTACGAGCAGTACTTC. This chain uses TRBV7-2 with TRBJ2-7; no reliable D call. Trimming left V 0 bases short and J 2 bases short, with 11 bases between. Looked up from germline, CDR1 is SGHTA and CDR2 is FQGNSA. CDR3 length: 15 residues.

This chain uses TRBV9 with TRBJ1-2; possibly TRBD1 for D (5 bases). Germline values: CDR1 SGDLS, CDR2 YYNGEE. Trimming removed 5 bases from V and 4 bases from J, with 12 bases in between. The CDR3 sequence is 13 residues long. The CDR3 region has the DNA TGTGCCAGCAGATCGGGACGGACCTATGGCTACACCTTC. This sequence encodes CASRSGRTYGYTF.

J is TRBJ2-1 and V is TRBV6-4; maybe TRBD1 (7 bases). Between the trimmed V and J ends, which lost 8 bases and 5 bases, there was a span of 16 bases. Germline assignment: CDR1 MRHNA and CDR2 SNTAGT. CDR3 length: 14 amino acids. Here the CDR3 reads CASSGGTDNNEQFF. The CDR3 DNA follows: TGTGCCAGCTCAGGCGGGACAGACAACAATGAGCAGTTCTTC.

The rearrangement uses TRBV6-6 and TRBJ1-5; D remains ambiguous. This CDR3 is 15 amino acids long. V was shortened by 0 bases and J by 1 base, with 7 bases between the two germline ends. Germline-derived CDR1 and CDR2 are MNHNY and SVGAGI (reference sequence). In DNA form, the CDR3 reads TGTGCCAGCAGTTACTCGGACGCCAGCAATCAGCCCCAGCATTTT. Translating it yields CASSYSDASNQPQHF.

The V and J genes are TRBV10-2 and TRBJ2-7; 9 nucleotides align to TRBD2. Germline loops: CDR1 WSHSY, CDR2 SAAADI. The CDR3 totals 17 residues. V gave up 2 bases and J gave up 5 bases; unmatched junction bases: 13. Here the CDR3 reads CASSERLAGRRGNEQYV. The CDR3 region has the DNA TGCGCCAGCAGTGAGAGGCTAGCGGGGAGGCGAGGGAACGAGCAGTACGTC.

In this sample, this clone turned up once. The chain links TRBV7-2 to TRBJ1-3; no reliable D call. The CDR3 extends over 15 amino acids. Germline V CDR1 and CDR2: SGHTA, FQGNSA. Trimming cost V 2 bases and J 4 bases, with 12 bases left between them. The CDR3 spells CASSLSRGTGNTIYF. As DNA, the CDR3 is TGTGCCAGCAGCTTAAGTCGGGGTACGGGAAACACCATATATTTT.

This clone was observed a single time. This chain links TRBV30 with TRBJ2-5; weak D call: TRBD1 (6 bases). Germline V gene lookup returns CDR1 GTSNPN and CDR2 SVGIG (reference sequence). Deletions cut 0 bases from V and 3 bases from J, with 11 bases between. CDR3 size: 14 residues. CDR3 DNA: TGTGCCTGGAGTGTACGACAGGTGAAAGAGACCCAGTACTTC. Translated: CAWSVRQVKETQYF.

The rearrangement joins TRBV5-1 to TRBJ2-1, with TRBD1 as a possible D gene (6 bases). Germline V gene lookup returns CDR1 SGHRS and CDR2 YFSETQ. Trimming pared 4 bases from V and 4 bases from J, leaving 9 bases between. The CDR3 contains 13 residues. Written as DNA, the CDR3 is TGCGCCAGCAGCACAGGGATTTACAATGAGCAGTTCTTC. It encodes CASSTGIYNEQFF.

The chain couples TRBV2 to TRBJ2-3; TRBD1 aligns across 7 bases. This CDR3 spans 14 amino acids. Germline CDR1 SNHLY, CDR2 FYNNEI. J lost 3 bases, V lost 6 bases, and 6 bases had no gene match. For the CDR3, the DNA is TGTGCCAGCAGGCGGACAGGAAGAACAGATACGCAGTATTTT. Protein: CASRRTGRTDTQYF.

This clone was seen just once. This sequence joins TRBV6-5 and TRBJ1-5; 8 nucleotides agree with TRBD1. The length of the CDR3 is 15 residues. After removal of 6 bases from V and 4 bases from J, the junction contained 8 bases not matched to a gene. CDR1 and CDR2 from the germline V gene are MNHEY and SVGAGI. The CDR3 reads CASRERDRPNQPQHF. The CDR3, as DNA: TGTGCCAGCAGGGAGAGGGACAGGCCTAATCAGCCCCAGCATTTT.

This chain joins TRBV5-1 and TRBJ2-1; D is unclear. This CDR3 region has 15 residues. V lost 2 bases and J lost 0, with 9 bases in between. The germline V gene has CDR1 SGHRS and CDR2 YFSETQ. The CDR3 region has the DNA TGCGCCAGCAGCTTAATCACGAGCTCCTACAATGAGCAGTTCTTC. Translating it yields CASSLITSSYNEQFF.

This chain joins TRBV11-3 and TRBJ2-2; perhaps D is TRBD1 or TRBD2 (5 bases each). Germline assignment: CDR1 SGHNT and CDR2 YENEEA. The CDR3 sequence is 15 residues long. V was cut by 1 base and J by 4 bases, with 10 bases left in between. DNA for the CDR3: TGTGCCAGCAGCTTAGGGGCAGGGACCACCGGGGAGCTGTTTTTT. Protein: CASSLGAGTTGELFF. The complete variable domain, with remaining parts taken from reference TRBV11-3 and TRBJ2-2, reads EAGVVQSPRYKIIEKKQPVAFWCNPISGHNTLYWYLQNLGQGPELLIRYENEEAVDDSQLPKDRFSAERLKGVDSTLKIQPAELGDSAVYLCASSLGAGTTGELFFGEGSRLTVL.

This clone was seen just once. The chain carries TRBV7-2 and TRBJ2-1, with unresolved D. The ends were cut back, 5 bases at V and 0 bases at J, with 17 bases in the middle. The CDR3 contains 17 residues. From germline, CDR1 is SGHTA and CDR2 FQGNSA. CDR3: CASSITPTALSYNEQFF. CDR3 nucleotides: TGTGCCAGCAGCATAACCCCCACGGCTCTCTCCTACAATGAGCAGTTCTTC.

This chain connects TRBV29-1 to TRBJ2-3, with D perhaps being TRBD1 or TRBD2 (5 bases each). The CDR3 spans 13 residues. Germline CDR1 SQVTM, CDR2 ANQGSEA. V was pared by 4 bases and J by 4 bases, with 12 bases between. DNA of the CDR3: TGCAGCGTTGGATGGCGAGGGGCAGATACGCAGTATTTT. Amino acids: CSVGWRGADTQYF.

The chain uses TRBV28 and TRBJ1-6, with TRBD1 matching 7 bases. Germline V gene data show CDR1 as MDHEN and CDR2 as SYDVKM. The CDR3 consists of 16 residues. V gave up 8 bases and J gave up 9 bases; unmatched junction bases: 16. CDR3 protein: CASLRLTGKAGSPLHF. CDR3 bases: TGTGCCAGCCTTCGCCTGACAGGGAAGGCTGGTTCACCCCTCCACTTT.

This clone was observed a few times. The chain employs TRBV6-6 and TRBJ2-1; D assignment may be TRBD1 or TRBD2 (5 bases each). CDR1 is MNHNY and CDR2 is SVGAGI in the germline V gene (reference sequence). The V and J ends lost 2 bases and 12 bases respectively, with 11 bases between them. This CDR3 comprises 12 residues. This CDR3 is CASSYPGTWQFF. As DNA, the CDR3 is TGTGCCAGCAGTTACCCCGGGACCTGGCAGTTCTTC.

This chain joins TRBV5-1 and TRBJ2-3; the D gene is possibly TRBD2 (7 bases). The CDR3 consists of 14 residues. V was clipped by 4 bases and J by 1 base, with 10 bases between them. CDR1 is SGHRS and CDR2 is YFSETQ in the germline V gene. CDR3 amino acids: CASSGGAGTDTQYF. Written as DNA, the CDR3 is TGCGCCAGCAGCGGGGGGGCCGGCACAGATACGCAGTATTTT.

The CDR3 DNA reads TGTGCCAGCAGCCATACAGGGGCGGGAGATACGCAGTATTTT. It yields the protein CASSHTGAGDTQYF. This chain joins TRBV13 and TRBJ2-3; 7 bases match TRBD1. CDR3 length equals 14 residues. Germline-derived CDR1 and CDR2 are PRHDT and FYEKMQ (reference sequence). Unmatched junction bases numbered 7, after V lost 5 bases and J lost 5 bases.

The V and J genes are TRBV7-7 and TRBJ1-3, with D perhaps matching TRBD1 (5 bases). Looked up from germline, CDR1 is SSHAT and CDR2 is FNYEAQ (reference sequence). V lost 1 base and J 4 bases, leaving 5 bases between the germline ends. The CDR3 totals 13 residues. The CDR3 protein is CASSLDRGNTIYF. DNA for the CDR3: TGTGCCAGCAGCTTAGACAGGGGAAACACCATATATTTT.

The table lists this clone with a count of one. This chain connects TRBV5-1 to TRBJ2-5; TRBD1 aligns across 8 bases. The CDR3 spans 14 residues. The V and J ends lost 4 bases and 4 bases, in that order; junction bases with no gene match: 6. Per germline, CDR1 SGHRS and CDR2 YFSETQ. CDR3 region: CASSKVRGLETQYF. Here the CDR3 DNA reads TGCGCCAGCAGCAAAGTCAGGGGGCTAGAGACCCAGTACTTC.

The chain is built from TRBV30 and TRBJ1-2; D remains unclear. The CDR3 covers 11 residues. V lost 1 base and J lost 5, with 5 bases in between. The germline gives CDR1 GTSNPN, CDR2 SVGIG (reference sequence). The CDR3 loop is CAWSGRYGYTF. The CDR3 DNA is TGTGCCTGGAGTGGTCGATATGGCTACACCTTC.